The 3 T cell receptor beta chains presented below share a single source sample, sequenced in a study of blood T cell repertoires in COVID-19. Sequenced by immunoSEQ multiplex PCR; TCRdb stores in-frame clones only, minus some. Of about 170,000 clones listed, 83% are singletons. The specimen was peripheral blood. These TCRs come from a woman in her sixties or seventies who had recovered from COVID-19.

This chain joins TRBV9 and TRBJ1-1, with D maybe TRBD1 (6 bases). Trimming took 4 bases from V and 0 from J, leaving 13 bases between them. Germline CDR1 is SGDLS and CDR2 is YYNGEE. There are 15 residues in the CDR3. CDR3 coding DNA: TGTGCCAGCAGCCCACGGACAGAAATGAACACTGAAGCTTTCTTT. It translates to CASSPRTEMNTEAFF.

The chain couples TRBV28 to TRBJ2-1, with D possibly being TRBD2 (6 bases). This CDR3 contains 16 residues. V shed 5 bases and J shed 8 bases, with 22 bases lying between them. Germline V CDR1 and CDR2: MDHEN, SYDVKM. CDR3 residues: CASSPLWRGAYYEQFF. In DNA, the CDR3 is TGTGCCAGCAGTCCCCTATGGAGGGGCGCGTACTATGAGCAGTTCTTC.

The CDR3 nucleotides read TGTGCCTTCGGCGACAGCTCTAACTATGGCTACACCTTC. Translating gives CAFGDSSNYGYTF. V gene TRBV30 combines with J gene TRBJ1-2; D is perhaps TRBD1 (5 bases). The CDR3 has 13 residues. CDR1 GTSNPN and CDR2 SVGIG come from the germline V gene (reference sequence). With 7 bases removed from V and 0 bases from J, the gap between germline ends came to 12 bases.